This T cell receptor (beta chain) emerged from a study of breast tumors, draining lymph nodes, adjacent tissues. Broader study findings: Findings are consistent with lymph node origin and intratumoral expansion of most tumor T cells.

This clonotype has a handful of counts. The antigen is undetermined. Germline CDR1 and CDR2: MNHEY and SVGEGT. This CDR3 spans 16 amino acids. V was cut by 3 bases and J by 1 base, with 14 bases left in between. TCRdb itself ran the multiplex PCR reads through MiXCR, one entry per CDR3 protein. The sample shows 250,000 or so distinct CDR3 sequences, 30% to 35% of them seen only once. Axillary draining lymph nodes of breast cancer patients supplied the node samples. The sequenced sample consisted of axillary lymph node tissue. The V and J genes are TRBV6-2 or TRBV6-3 and TRBJ2-3; tentatively, D is TRBD1 (5 bases). This clonotype was obtained from a female donor with breast cancer. Some clones in this sample may be carry-over from other donors' samples. The chain's CDR3 is CASSYTFEGGTDTQYF. In nucleotides, the CDR3 is TGTGCCAGCAGTTATACCTTCGAAGGGGGCACAGATACGCAGTATTTT.